The next 26 T cell receptor beta chains were all read from a single sample in a study of OX40 agonist ivuxolimab in advanced cancers. TCRdb keeps only in-frame clones here, not all; method: immunoSEQ multiplex PCR. Of around 20,000 clones in the sample, approximately 84% are singletons; the top ten hold 50%. The source was CD4+ or CD8+ T cells sorted from blood, collected in a trial of the OX40 agonist ivuxolimab. The receptors were gathered from an adult with an advanced solid tumor such as melanoma, head and neck, liver or kidney cancer.

The chain has TRBV2 and TRBJ2-7; 8 bases are a match to TRBD1. Looked up from germline, CDR1 is SNHLY and CDR2 is FYNNEI. The CDR3 is 16 amino acids. V shed 3 bases, J shed 3 bases, and the junction held 10 bases outside the gene matches. DNA of the CDR3: TGTGCCAGCAGTGAGACGGCCGGGACAGGCTACTACGAGCAGTACTTC. Its protein product is CASSETAGTGYYEQYF.

The rearrangement links TRBV15 to TRBJ1-1; possibly TRBD1 for D (6 bases). Per the germline V gene, CDR1 is LNHNV and CDR2 is YYDKDF (reference sequence). V was pared by 8 bases and J by 5 bases, with 12 bases between. The CDR3 length is 12 residues. In nucleotides, the CDR3 is TGTGCCACCCAGCAAGGGGGGACTGAAGCTTTCTTT. Its translation: CATQQGGTEAFF.

This chain links TRBV7-2 with TRBJ2-2; D is undetermined. The V end was cut by 3 bases, the J end by 7 bases, with 3 bases between. The germline V gene has CDR1 SGHTA and CDR2 FQGNSA. This CDR3 is 11 amino acids long. The DNA for the CDR3 is TGTGCCAGCAGCTTCAACGGGGAGCTGTTTTTT. This encodes CASSFNGELFF.

This chain connects TRBV15 to TRBJ1-1, with D uncertain. CDR1 is LNHNV and CDR2 is YYDKDF in the germline V gene (reference sequence). The V and J ends lost 2 bases and 1 base respectively, with 8 bases between them. The CDR3 covers 14 residues. The CDR3 sequence: CATSRWDGNTEAFF. The CDR3 region has the DNA TGTGCCACCAGCAGATGGGATGGGAACACTGAAGCTTTCTTT.

The CDR3 DNA reads TGTGCCAGCAGCCTGAACACTGAAGCTTTCTTT. Its protein is CASSLNTEAFF. The chain joins TRBV11-2 to TRBJ1-1; D gene uncertain. The CDR3 length is 11 residues. Germline V gene data show CDR1 as SGHAT and CDR2 as FQNNGV. V lost 5 bases to trimming and J lost 0 bases, with 1 base between them.

The genes are TRBV7-8 and TRBJ2-1; tentative D call: TRBD1 (6 bases). This CDR3 is 15 amino acids long. Germline values: CDR1 SGHVS, CDR2 FQNEAQ. Trimming shortened V by 5 bases and J by 1 base, and 12 bases separated the two germline ends. The CDR3 DNA follows: TGTGCCAGCAGCCCAAACCAGGGGTCCTACAATGAGCAGTTCTTC. This sequence encodes CASSPNQGSYNEQFF.

This chain joins TRBV5-1 and TRBJ2-7, with D unclear. Germline CDR1 SGHRS, CDR2 YFSETQ. Trimming cost V 6 bases and J 9 bases, with 16 bases left between them. This CDR3 has 12 amino acids. The CDR3 DNA reads TGCGCCAGCATGTCCGAAGATACCGGGCAGTACTTC. Translation: CASMSEDTGQYF.

This chain uses TRBV6-1 with TRBJ1-1; a possible D gene is TRBD1 (5 bases). The germline CDR1 and CDR2 sequences are MNHNS and SASEGT. This CDR3 comprises 17 residues. Deletions cut 8 bases from V and 0 bases from J, with 22 bases between. The CDR3 region has the DNA TGTGCCAGCGGTGGCCCCAGGGAGGGAAGAATGAACACTGAAGCTTTCTTT. Translated: CASGGPREGRMNTEAFF.

CDR3 sequence (DNA): TGCGCCAGCAGCTCCGGGACAGGGATTGGAAACACCATATATTTT. This encodes CASSSGTGIGNTIYF. The chain carries TRBV5-1 and TRBJ1-3, with 9 bases that match TRBD1. V was pared by 3 bases and J by 3 bases, with 4 bases of the junction left unmatched. The germline gives CDR1 SGHRS, CDR2 YFSETQ. CDR3 length: 15 residues.

The chain employs TRBV27 and TRBJ1-1; D is ambiguous. Trimming removed 0 bases from V and 4 bases from J, with 12 bases in between. The CDR3 sequence is 15 residues long. Germline CDR1 and CDR2: MNHEY and SMNVEV (reference sequence). CDR3 in amino acids: CASSLSGRVGTEAFF. CDR3 sequence (DNA): TGTGCCAGCAGTTTATCGGGTCGAGTCGGCACTGAAGCTTTCTTT.

This clone was observed a few times. The chain joins TRBV7-3 to TRBJ2-1; D not certain. CDR1 and CDR2 from the germline V gene are SGHTA and FQGTGA. The CDR3 covers 14 residues. V dropped 6 bases and J dropped 9 bases, with 18 bases sitting between them. The CDR3 region has the DNA TGTGCCAGCAGGCCTAACCTGATAGACACTGAGCAGTTCTTC. Amino acid sequence: CASRPNLIDTEQFF.

V gene TRBV5-8 combines with J gene TRBJ1-5; D remains unclear. The CDR3 runs to 12 residues. Trimming cost V 2 bases and J 6 bases, with 6 bases left between them. Looked up from germline, CDR1 is SGHTS and CDR2 is YDEGEE. CDR3 region: CASSFQTQPQHF. The DNA for the CDR3 is TGTGCCAGCAGCTTTCAAACTCAGCCCCAGCATTTT. The complete variable domain, with remaining parts taken from reference TRBV5-8 and TRBJ1-5, reads EAGVTQSPTHLIKTRGQQATLRCSPISGHTSVYWYQQALGLGLQFLLWYDEGEERNRGNFPPRFSGRQFPNYSSELNVNALELEDSALYLCASSFQTQPQHFGDGTRLSIL.

This clone has only a few counts. The V and J genes are TRBV7-9 and TRBJ2-2; D perhaps matches TRBD2 (6 bases). V shed 2 bases and J shed 4 bases, with 14 bases lying between them. Germline CDR1 SEHNR, CDR2 FQNEAQ (reference sequence). This CDR3 has 16 residues. The CDR3 loop reads CASSLKRAGITGELFF. CDR3 DNA sequence: TGTGCCAGCAGCTTAAAAAGGGCGGGGATCACCGGGGAGCTGTTTTTT. The whole variable domain, filled in from reference TRBV7-9 and TRBJ2-2, reads DTGVSQNPRHKITKRGQNVTFRCDPISEHNRLYWYRQTLGQGPEFLTYFQNEAQLEKSRLLSDRFSAERPKGSFSTLEIQRTEQGDSAMYLCASSLKRAGITGELFFGEGSRLTVL.

This chain uses TRBV15 with TRBJ2-5; possibly TRBD1 or TRBD2 for D (5 bases each). The end of the DNA aligns better with TRBJ2-7, so the J call may be wrong. The CDR3 is 14 amino acids. CDR1 is LNHNV, CDR2 YYDKDF, per germline (reference sequence). CDR3 sequence (DNA): TGTGCCACCAGCAGAGCAGGGACCTCCTACGAGCAGTACTTC. Translating it yields CATSRAGTSYEQYF.

The chain combines TRBV6-5 with TRBJ2-7; D remains unclear. Germline-derived CDR1 and CDR2 are MNHEY and SVGAGI. The CDR3 runs 13 residues. Trimming shortened V by 0 bases and J by 4 bases, and 7 bases separated the two germline ends. CDR3 in amino acids: CASSYSSVYEQYF. CDR3 sequence (DNA): TGTGCCAGCAGTTACTCTTCCGTTTACGAGCAGTACTTC.

The chain uses TRBV28 and TRBJ2-3; possible D gene TRBD2, 7 bases. The germline CDR1 and CDR2 sequences are MDHEN and SYDVKM. V lost 5 bases and J 6 bases, leaving 24 bases between the germline ends. CDR3 length: 17 amino acids. CDR3 in DNA: TGTGCCAGCAGTGCGTTAGGTAGGGGGGGTCCCCAGGATACGCAGTATTTT. It yields the protein CASSALGRGGPQDTQYF.

The rearrangement uses TRBV11-2 and TRBJ2-1, with 10 bases that match TRBD2. The CDR3 runs 17 residues. The V gene's germline CDR1 is SGHAT and CDR2 FQNNGV. V was pared by 1 base and J by 4 bases, with 7 bases of the junction left unmatched. The CDR3 nucleotides read TGTGCCAGCAGCTTAGTATGGGCTAGCGGGGGATACAATGAGCAGTTCTTC. Translating gives CASSLVWASGGYNEQFF.

The gene calls are TRBV19 and TRBJ2-3; 9 bases map to TRBD2. From germline, CDR1 is LNHDA and CDR2 SQIVND (reference sequence). This CDR3 is 16 amino acids long. J was trimmed by 5 bases and V by 2 bases; bases with no gene match: 8. In DNA form, the CDR3 reads TGTGCCAGTAGTATAACTGGCGGGGGGGCGGGAGATACGCAGTATTTT. Encoded protein: CASSITGGGAGDTQYF.

The genes are TRBV25-1 and TRBJ1-2, with 9 positions matching TRBD1. This CDR3 region has 14 residues. J was trimmed by 5 bases and V by 6 bases; bases with no gene match: 7. The germline gives CDR1 MGHDK, CDR2 SYGVNS. CDR3 DNA sequence: TGTGCCAGCAGGGGGGGACAGGGCCAATATGGCTACACCTTC. The encoded protein is CASRGGQGQYGYTF.

In its sample, this clone was seen a few times. The J gene is TRBJ2-2, the V gene TRBV7-3; D is undetermined. The V gene lost 7 bases and the J gene lost 2 bases, with 2 bases spanning the gap. This CDR3 region has 11 residues. Looked up from germline, CDR1 is SGHTA and CDR2 is FQGTGA. The CDR3 coding sequence is TGTGCCAGCATTAACACCGGGGAGCTGTTTTTT. As protein: CASINTGELFF.

This clone has a single count. The chain employs TRBV27 and TRBJ1-5; maybe TRBD1 (6 bases). Germline loops: CDR1 MNHEY, CDR2 SMNVEV (reference sequence). CDR3 length equals 12 residues. V lost 6 bases and J lost 7, with 10 bases in between. CDR3 residues: CASRQGGQPQHF. CDR3 sequence (DNA): TGTGCCAGCAGACAGGGAGGGCAGCCCCAGCATTTT.

This chain joins TRBV9 and TRBJ2-1, with D possibly being TRBD2 (5 bases). This CDR3 has 15 residues. V lost 6 bases and J 0 bases, leaving 13 bases between the germline ends. The germline V gene has CDR1 SGDLS and CDR2 YYNGEE. CDR3 sequence: CASTPGISSYNEQFF. CDR3 coding DNA: TGTGCCAGCACCCCCGGGATAAGCTCCTACAATGAGCAGTTCTTC.

The chain joins TRBV7-8 to TRBJ2-7; the D is unclear. The germline V gene has CDR1 SGHVS and CDR2 FQNEAQ. The ends were cut back, 1 base at V and 3 bases at J, with 13 bases in the middle. The CDR3 has 15 residues. The CDR3 region has the DNA TGTGCCAGCAGCTTAGGTCCAGCCTCCTACTACGAGCAGTACTTC. Protein: CASSLGPASYYEQYF.

V usage is TRBV11-2 and J usage is TRBJ2-5; TRBD2 agrees at 13 bases. CDR3 length: 16 amino acids. CDR1 and CDR2 from the germline V gene are SGHAT and FQNNGV. Trimming took 2 bases from V and 2 from J; bases not matched to a gene: 2. In nucleotides, the CDR3 is TGTGCCAGCAGCTTAATGGGACTAGCGGGACAAGAGACCCAGTACTTC. The encoded protein is CASSLMGLAGQETQYF.

The V gene is TRBV6-1, the J gene TRBJ2-1; 7 bases agree with TRBD2. The junction had 7 bases not matched to a gene; V was cut back by 3 bases and J by 2 bases. From germline, CDR1 is MNHNS and CDR2 SASEGT. The CDR3 spans 16 residues. CDR3 region: CASSEEAGPAYNEQFF. The CDR3 region has the DNA TGTGCCAGCAGTGAGGAAGCGGGGCCCGCCTACAATGAGCAGTTCTTC.

The chain is built from TRBV7-9 and TRBJ1-2; TRBD1 matches at 7 bases. From germline, CDR1 is SEHNR and CDR2 FQNEAQ (reference sequence). Germline trimming cut 4 bases from V and 2 bases from J; bases unmatched to any gene: 4. CDR3 size: 14 residues. The CDR3 loop is CASSWGTVNYGYTF. CDR3 nucleotide sequence: TGTGCCAGCAGCTGGGGGACAGTGAACTATGGCTACACCTTC.